A selection of T cell receptor beta chains follows, all from one sample in a study of blood T cell repertoires in COVID-19. This table comes from immunoSEQ multiplex PCR, and its TCRdb copy is limited to in-frame clones, with some not included. The data hold about 190,000 clones, with around 79% observed a single time. Sequenced sample: peripheral blood. These TCRs come from a woman aged 50 to 60 with acute or convalescent COVID-19. Both conserved end residues are part of each CDR3. Fields, in order: J gene, V gene, clone size, D gene, CDR3 protein, CDR3 DNA. A D gene is named only where the DNA matches it firmly. A clone size is listed for some rows: how often the clone was seen (once, few, many), or a class if it is expanded.

>TRBJ1-1|TRBV5-8|.|.
CASSLMKGIEAFF
TGTGCCAGCAGCTTGATGAAGGGGATTGAAGCTTTCTTT
>TRBJ1-1|TRBV28|once|.
CASSLPGEMNTEAFF
TGTGCCAGCAGTTTACCTGGAGAAATGAACACTGAAGCTTTCTTT
>TRBJ1-5|TRBV28|.|.
CASSQAGEGNQPQHF
TGTGCCAGCAGCCAAGCGGGGGAGGGCAATCAGCCCCAGCATTTT
>TRBJ1-5|TRBV2|.|TRBD1
CASTPDRGYEPQHF
TGTGCCAGCACCCCCGACAGGGGGTACGAGCCCCAGCATTTT
>TRBJ2-2|TRBV21-1|.|.
CASGTGRNTGELFF
TGTGCCAGCGGGACAGGGCGGAACACCGGGGAGCTGTTTTTT
>TRBJ1-5|TRBV7-9|.|.
CASSSGGDYQPQHF
TGTGCCAGCAGCTCTGGAGGGGATTATCAGCCCCAGCATTTT
>TRBJ2-5|TRBV15|.|TRBD1
CATSKTGSQETQYF
TGTGCCACCAGCAAGACAGGGTCACAAGAGACCCAGTACTTC
>TRBJ2-1|TRBV19|.|.
CASRGRQNNEQFF
TGTGCCAGTAGGGGGCGACAGAACAATGAGCAGTTCTTC
>TRBJ2-2|TRBV15|.|TRBD2
CATSRDRTSGTGELFF
TGTGCCACCAGCAGAGATCGGACTAGCGGGACCGGGGAGCTGTTTTTT
>TRBJ1-2|TRBV11-2|.|.
CASSLGQGRVYGYTF
TGTGCCAGCAGCTTAGGGCAGGGGCGCGTCTATGGCTACACCTTC
>TRBJ1-5|TRBV6-5|.|.
CASSPYSRVGQPQHF
TGTGCCAGCAGTCCATATTCCAGGGTCGGGCAGCCCCAGCATTTT
>TRBJ1-4|TRBV15|few|.
CATSRDKGHKLFF
TGTGCCACCAGCAGAGATAAGGGACACAAACTGTTTTTT
>TRBJ2-2|TRBV7-8|once|TRBD1
CASSSRQGHTGELFF
TGTGCCAGCAGCTCCCGACAGGGGCACACCGGGGAGCTGTTTTTT
>TRBJ2-3|TRBV4-3|.|TRBD2
CASSQALSLAGITDTQYF
TGCGCCAGCAGCCAAGCCCTCTCACTAGCGGGGATCACAGATACGCAGTATTTT
>TRBJ1-4|TRBV18|few|.
CASSLGGEKLFF
TGTGCCAGCTCCCTCGGGGGGGAAAAACTGTTTTTT
>TRBJ2-5|TRBV7-9|.|.
CASSLARGGQETQYF
TGTGCCAGCAGCTTAGCGCGCGGCGGCCAAGAGACCCAGTACTTC
>TRBJ1-5|TRBV4-2|.|TRBD1
CASSQGDRGDQPQHF
TGTGCCAGCAGCCAGGGCGACAGGGGTGATCAGCCCCAGCATTTT
>TRBJ2-3|TRBV3-1/TRBV3-2|.|TRBD1
CASSQDWDRAADTQYF
TGTGCCAGCAGCCAAGATTGGGACAGGGCCGCAGATACGCAGTATTTT
>TRBJ1-1|TRBV5-1|.|.
CASSLASTYTRTEAFF
TGCGCCAGCAGCTTGGCCTCGACGTACACGAGGACTGAAGCTTTCTTT
>TRBJ2-1|TRBV7-2|.|.
CASSFEPNGPYNEQFF
TGTGCCAGCAGCTTTGAACCCAATGGGCCTTACAATGAGCAGTTCTTC
>TRBJ2-2|TRBV7-6|.|.
CASSPYNGGELFF
TGTGCCAGCAGCCCGTACAATGGCGGGGAGCTGTTTTTT
>TRBJ2-2|TRBV10-3|.|TRBD1
CAISEWTGRNTGELFF
TGTGCCATCAGTGAGTGGACAGGTCGGAACACCGGGGAGCTGTTTTTT
>TRBJ2-7|TRBV13|.|.
CASSRGPVSSYEQYF
TGTGCCAGCAGCCGTGGGCCTGTGAGCTCCTACGAGCAGTACTTC
>TRBJ2-5|TRBV29-1|.|.
CSAGGQGETQYF
TGCAGCGCTGGAGGGCAGGGAGAGACCCAGTACTTC
>TRBJ2-7|TRBV5-1|.|TRBD1
CASSSGTASYEQYF
TGCGCCAGCAGCTCCGGGACAGCTTCCTACGAGCAGTACTTC
>TRBJ1-4|TRBV6-5|many|TRBD1
CAGARDRDEKLFF
TGTGCCGGGGCCCGGGACAGGGACGAAAAACTGTTTTTT
>TRBJ2-1|TRBV19|.|TRBD1
CASSTGDDYNEQFF
TGTGCCAGTTCTACAGGGGATGACTACAATGAGCAGTTCTTC
>TRBJ1-5|TRBV19|.|TRBD1
CASSISGGLQPQHF
TGTGCCAGTAGTATCTCAGGGGGCCTCCAGCCCCAGCATTTT
>TRBJ1-1|TRBV27|.|.
CASSLSVGGTEAFF
TGTGCCAGCAGTTTATCGGTCGGAGGGACTGAAGCTTTCTTT
>TRBJ2-2|TRBV11-2|.|.
CASSLFTANTGELFF
TGTGCCAGCAGCTTGTTCACAGCTAACACCGGGGAGCTGTTTTTT
>TRBJ2-3|TRBV9|.|.
CASSAHPDRTDTQYF
TGTGCCAGCAGCGCTCATCCGGACAGAACAGATACGCAGTATTTT
>TRBJ1-1|TRBV2|once|TRBD1
CASIQGGTGLRMNTEAFF
TGTGCCAGCATCCAAGGAGGGACAGGGCTAAGGATGAACACTGAAGCTTTCTTT
>TRBJ2-7|TRBV7-9|.|.
CASTTLGGGTYEQYF
TGTGCCAGCACCACCCTGGGTGGCGGAACCTACGAGCAGTACTTC
>TRBJ1-1|TRBV7-9|.|TRBD1
CASSPDRGLLNTEAFF
TGTGCCAGCAGCCCGGACAGGGGGCTTTTGAACACTGAAGCTTTCTTT
>TRBJ2-2|TRBV18|.|TRBD1
CASSPPGQRNTGELFF
TGTGCCAGCTCACCACCGGGACAGAGGAACACCGGGGAGCTGTTTTTT
>TRBJ1-2|TRBV5-5|.|.
CASSLEGVYGYTF
TGTGCCAGCAGCTTGGAAGGGGTCTATGGCTACACCTTC
>TRBJ2-2|TRBV30|.|.
CAWSGISQNTGELFF
TGTGCCTGGAGTGGAATTAGTCAGAACACCGGGGAGCTGTTTTTT
>TRBJ2-7|TRBV5-1|once|.
CASSSGHLYEQYF
TGCGCCAGCAGCTCGGGACACCTATACGAGCAGTACTTC
>TRBJ2-3|TRBV7-8|.|TRBD2
CASSVIAGALTDTQYF
TGTGCCAGCAGCGTAATAGCGGGGGCCCTCACAGATACGCAGTATTTT
>TRBJ1-5|TRBV5-1|.|.
CASRRGGDQPQHF
TGCGCCAGTCGAAGGGGCGGCGATCAGCCCCAGCATTTT
>TRBJ1-2|TRBV9|.|TRBD1
CASSPTGQGNSGYTF
TGTGCCAGCAGCCCAACTGGACAGGGGAACTCTGGCTACACCTTC
>TRBJ1-6|TRBV6-1|.|.
CASSEVVGPLHF
TGTGCCAGCAGTGAAGTTGTTGGCCCCCTTCACTTT
>TRBJ1-1|TRBV7-2|.|.
CASSTRWLDTEAFF
TGTGCCAGCAGCACCCGGTGGTTGGACACTGAAGCTTTCTTT
>TRBJ2-1|TRBV4-2|few|TRBD2
CASSHPGGGNEQFF
TGTGCCAGCAGCCACCCGGGGGGGGGCAATGAGCAGTTCTTC
>TRBJ2-7|TRBV10-3|.|.
CAISAVLIEGYEQYF
TGTGCCATCAGTGCCGTCTTGATTGAGGGATACGAGCAGTACTTC
>TRBJ1-5|TRBV24-1|once|TRBD1
CATSLTGLDQPQHF
TGTGCCACCAGCCTGACAGGGCTCGATCAGCCCCAGCATTTT
>TRBJ2-7|TRBV28|few|.
CASSLEGKRSYEQYF
TGTGCCAGCAGTTTGGAGGGGAAAAGGTCCTACGAGCAGTACTTC
>TRBJ2-7|TRBV5-6|.|.
CASSSVRSGSYEQYF
TGTGCCAGCAGCTCCGTGAGATCAGGCTCCTACGAGCAGTACTTC
>TRBJ1-1|TRBV4-2|.|TRBD1
CASSQDGDRGPLF
TGTGCCAGCAGCCAAGATGGGGACAGGGGGCCCCTCTTT
>TRBJ1-2|TRBV5-5|.|.
CASSLRWVGGRAIYGYTF
TGTGCCAGCAGCCTTCGGTGGGTCGGCGGTCGCGCTATCTATGGCTACACCTTC
>TRBJ1-1|TRBV27|.|.
CASSLWGDGEAFF
TGTGCCAGCAGTTTATGGGGGGACGGCGAAGCTTTCTTT
>TRBJ2-1|TRBV7-2|few|TRBD2
CASSLGQKLAGSNEQFF
TGTGCCAGCAGCTTAGGTCAGAAGCTAGCGGGAAGCAATGAGCAGTTCTTC
>TRBJ1-4|TRBV28|.|.
CASSPPLQGEKLFF
TGTGCCAGCAGTCCCCCTCTACAGGGCGAAAAACTGTTTTTT
>TRBJ2-7|TRBV29-1|.|TRBD1
CSVEKDRGNEQYF
TGCAGCGTTGAAAAAGACAGGGGAAACGAGCAGTACTTC